There are many counts of the clone carrying this T cell receptor (beta chain). Its antigen is unknown. This entry is derived from a study of identical twins. General study results and limits: Within twin pairs, the out-of-frame alpha sequences they shared showed excess low generation probability.

TCRdb passed the 5' RACE reads through MiXCR, listing each CDR3 protein once. This sample has under 400,000 distinct CDR3 sequences, with approximately 8.7% found just once. Germline V gene data show CDR1 as SGHRS and CDR2 as YFSETQ. V lost 5 bases and J lost 2; bases outside the gene matches: 12. CDR3 length equals 19 residues. This TCR came from a woman aged 50 to 60 in good health. J is TRBJ2-2 and V is TRBV5-1, with TRBD2 identical over 13 bases. The sequenced sample was naive T cells sorted from blood. The chain's CDR3 is CASRWYRTSGSFNTGELFF. As DNA, the CDR3 is TGCGCCAGCAGGTGGTATCGGACTAGCGGGAGTTTTAACACCGGGGAGCTGTTTTTT.